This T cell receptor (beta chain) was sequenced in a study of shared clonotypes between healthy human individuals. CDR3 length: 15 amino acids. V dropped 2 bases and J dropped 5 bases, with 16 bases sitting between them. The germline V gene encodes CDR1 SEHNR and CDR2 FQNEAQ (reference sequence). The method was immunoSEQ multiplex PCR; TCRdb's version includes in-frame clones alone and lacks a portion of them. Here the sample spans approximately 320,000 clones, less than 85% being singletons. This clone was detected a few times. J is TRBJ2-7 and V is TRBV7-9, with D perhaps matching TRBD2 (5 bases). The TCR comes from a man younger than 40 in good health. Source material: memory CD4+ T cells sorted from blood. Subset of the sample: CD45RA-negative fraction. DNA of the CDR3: TGTGCCAGCAGCTTAAGTCAAACTAGTTCCCACGAGCAGTACTTC. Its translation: CASSLSQTSSHEQYF.